One and the same sample provided the 31 T cell receptor beta chains below, sequenced in a study of graft-versus-host responses after intestinal transplantation. Clones were read by immunoSEQ multiplex PCR, and TCRdb kept only the in-frame ones, dropping some. The sample has roughly 120,000 clones, roughly 93% seen once. Their recognized antigens are unknown. The specimen comprised unstimulated CD4+ T cells sorted from spleen or lymph node cells, sampled before intestinal transplant. The receptors shown here come from a human donor who received an intestinal transplant.

This sequence joins TRBV25-1 and TRBJ2-5; tentatively, D is TRBD2 (5 bases). V dropped 6 bases and J dropped 2 bases, with 10 bases sitting between them. In germline, CDR1 is MGHDK, CDR2 SYGVNS. The length of the CDR3 is 13 residues. The CDR3 spells CASRGVVQETQYF. CDR3 nucleotides: TGTGCCAGCAGGGGAGTAGTGCAAGAGACCCAGTACTTC. The full variable domain, in which reference TRBV25-1 and TRBJ2-5 provide the parts outside the CDR3, is EADIYQTPRYLVIGTGKKITLECSQTMGHDKMYWYQQDPGMELHLIHYSYGVNSTEKGDLSSESTVSRIRTEHFPLTLESARPSHTSQYLCASRGVVQETQYFGPGTRLLVL.

The chain employs TRBV6-6 and TRBJ2-3, with TRBD2 identical over 7 bases. Germline lookup yields CDR1 MNHNY and CDR2 SVGAGI (reference sequence). The CDR3 loop spans 16 amino acids. J gave up 4 bases and V 4 bases, and 11 bases lay outside the gene matches. CDR3 in DNA: TGTGCCAGCAGTTTAGGTACCGGGACTAATGCAGATACGCAGTATTTT. Translating gives CASSLGTGTNADTQYF.

This chain links TRBV5-6 with TRBJ2-7; perhaps TRBD1 as D (7 bases). The V and J ends lost 3 bases and 0 bases respectively, with 10 bases between them. The CDR3 is 14 amino acids. CDR1 and CDR2 (germline): SGHDT, YYEEEE. For the CDR3, the DNA is TGTGCCAGCAGCTGGCGGGACAGCTCCTACGAGCAGTACTTC. Its protein is CASSWRDSSYEQYF. Full variable domain (rest looked up from reference TRBV5-6 and TRBJ2-7): DAGVTQSPTHLIKTRGQQVTLRCSPKSGHDTVSWYQQALGQGPQFIFQYYEEEERQRGNFPDRFSGHQFPNYSSELNVNALLLGDSALYLCASSWRDSSYEQYFGPGTRLTVT.

The chain carries TRBV14 and TRBJ1-1; D not certain. CDR3 length equals 11 residues. Germline-derived CDR1 and CDR2 are SGHDN and FVKESK. CDR3 bases: TGTGCGACCCAGAGGTACGGCGGAGCTTTCTTT. Encoded protein: CATQRYGGAFF. Looking up the rest from reference TRBV14 and TRBJ1-1 gives the full variable domain: EAGVTQFPSHSVIEKGQTVTLRCDPISGHDNLYWYRRVMGKEIKFLLHFVKESKQDESGMPNNRFLAERTGGTYSTLKVQPAELEDSGVYFCATQRYGGAFFGQGTRLTVV.

This chain links TRBV2 with TRBJ2-3; 7 bases line up with TRBD1. V shed 4 bases and J 6 bases; nucleotides not matched to a gene: 7. The CDR3 length is 14 residues. Germline V lookup: CDR1 SNHLY, CDR2 FYNNEI. The CDR3 loop is CASSVELRGDTQYF. The CDR3 nucleotides read TGTGCCAGCAGTGTGGAGCTCAGGGGGGATACGCAGTATTTT.

This chain links TRBV7-3 with TRBJ1-2; D may be TRBD1 (5 bases). Deletions cut 5 bases from V and 0 bases from J, with 13 bases between. Germline assignment: CDR1 SGHTA and CDR2 FQGTGA. This CDR3 is 15 amino acids long. The CDR3: CASSLRGGANYGYTF. CDR3 nucleotide sequence: TGTGCCAGCAGCCTCCGGGGGGGAGCTAACTATGGCTACACCTTC.

J is TRBJ1-5 and V is TRBV28; a possible D gene is TRBD1 (6 bases). The germline V gene encodes CDR1 MDHEN and CDR2 SYDVKM. The CDR3 has 15 residues. Trimming stripped 2 bases from V and 2 bases from J, with 10 bases between. The DNA of the CDR3 is TGTGCCAGCAGTTTAGGGGGGGCAGGCAATCAGCCCCAGCATTTT. Its protein is CASSLGGAGNQPQHF.

The chain carries TRBV7-6 and TRBJ2-1; 8 bases are shared with TRBD2. The CDR3 totals 15 residues. Germline CDR1 and CDR2: SGHVS and FNYEAQ. V shed 2 bases, J shed 7 bases, and the junction held 7 bases outside the gene matches. In DNA, the CDR3 is TGTGCCAGCAGCTTATTGCTAGCGGGCACAAATGAGCAGTTCTTC. Protein sequence: CASSLLLAGTNEQFF.

The rearrangement joins TRBV30 to TRBJ1-1; no firm D call. This CDR3 comprises 11 residues. The V end lost 5 bases, the J end lost 8 bases, and 12 bases lay between the germline ends. CDR1 and CDR2 from the germline V gene are GTSNPN and SVGIG (reference sequence). The CDR3 reads CAWGRTEEAFF. In DNA form, the CDR3 reads TGTGCCTGGGGACGGACGGAAGAAGCTTTCTTT.

The chain joins TRBV5-4 to TRBJ1-1, with D possibly matching TRBD1 (5 bases). The CDR3 is made up of 16 amino acids. Deletions cut 0 bases from V and 6 bases from J, with 18 bases between. Germline CDR1 reads SGHNT; CDR2 reads YYREEE (reference sequence). The CDR3 DNA follows: TGTGCCAGCAGCTTGGCCTTCGGACGCGGGGACGCTGAAGCTTTCTTT. Protein sequence: CASSLAFGRGDAEAFF.

This chain joins TRBV27 and TRBJ2-7; D might be TRBD1 (6 bases). This CDR3 has 12 amino acids. V was shortened by 6 bases and J by 2 bases, with 8 bases between the two germline ends. Germline CDR1 and CDR2: MNHEY and SMNVEV (reference sequence). CDR3 loop: CASRNRAYEQYF. CDR3 nucleotides: TGTGCCAGCAGAAACAGGGCCTACGAGCAGTACTTC.

This chain uses TRBV7-9 with TRBJ1-2; 8 nucleotides agree with TRBD1. V dropped 4 bases and J dropped 7; count of bases not matched to a gene: 11. The V gene's germline CDR1 is SEHNR and CDR2 FQNEAQ (reference sequence). This CDR3 comprises 15 residues. CDR3 DNA sequence: TGTGCCAGCAGCTATTTAGGGCAGGGGGCTTTTGGCTACACCTTC. Translating it yields CASSYLGQGAFGYTF.

The CDR3 sequence is CASSLDGPRTQYF. CDR3 bases: TGTGCCAGCAGCCTCGACGGGCCTAGGACCCAGTACTTC. The chain joins TRBV6-1 to TRBJ2-5; D call uncertain. Deletions cut 6 bases from V and 7 bases from J, with 15 bases between. CDR3 length: 13 residues. Germline loops: CDR1 MNHNS, CDR2 SASEGT.

The chain combines TRBV7-3 with TRBJ2-1; TRBD2 matches 13 bases. This CDR3 has 19 amino acids. The trim removed 5 bases at V and 7 bases at J, leaving 17 bases unmatched. Per the germline V gene, CDR1 is SGHTA and CDR2 is FQGTGA. The chain's CDR3 is CASSPQPAGTSGTLNEQFF. CDR3 coding DNA: TGTGCCAGCAGCCCCCAACCCGCCGGGACTAGCGGGACCCTTAATGAGCAGTTCTTC.

The chain uses TRBV15 and TRBJ2-7, with 12 bases lining up with TRBD2. In germline, CDR1 is LNHNV, CDR2 YYDKDF (reference sequence). CDR3 length equals 14 residues. Trimming cost V 3 bases and J 4 bases; bases outside gene matches: 1. In DNA form, the CDR3 reads TGTGCCACCAGCAGGACTAGCGGGAGTTACGAGCAGTACTTC. It translates to CATSRTSGSYEQYF.

The J gene is TRBJ1-2, the V gene TRBV19; possible D gene TRBD1, 6 bases. This CDR3 region has 13 residues. From germline, CDR1 is LNHDA and CDR2 SQIVND (reference sequence). V lost 9 bases, J lost 4 bases, and 15 bases lay in between. The CDR3 spells CASRGGNLYGYTF. In nucleotides, the CDR3 is TGTGCCAGCAGAGGGGGAAACCTCTATGGCTACACCTTC.

This chain joins TRBV29-1 and TRBJ2-5; 13 bases match TRBD2. This CDR3 contains 15 residues. The ends lost 6 bases at V and 5 bases at J; junction bases unmatched: 9. CDR1 SQVTM and CDR2 ANQGSEA come from the germline V gene. CDR3 nucleotides: TGCAGCGTCGGTACTAGCGGGAGGGCCCGGGAGACCCAGTACTTC. It codes for CSVGTSGRARETQYF. The full variable domain, rest sourced from reference TRBV29-1 and TRBJ2-5, is SAVISQKPSRDICQRGTSLTIQCQVDSQVTMMFWYRQQPGQSLTLIATANQGSEATYESGFVIDKFPISRPNLTFSTLTVSNMSPEDSSIYLCSVGTSGRARETQYFGPGTRLLVL.

The J gene is TRBJ2-2, the V gene TRBV27; D is tentatively TRBD1 or TRBD2 (6 bases each). The germline V gene encodes CDR1 MNHEY and CDR2 SMNVEV (reference sequence). CDR3 size: 15 residues. V dropped 2 bases and J dropped 4 bases, with 11 bases sitting between them. CDR3 nucleotide sequence: TGTGCCAGCAGTTTAAGGGGGGTCGCCACCGGGGAGCTGTTTTTT. Protein sequence: CASSLRGVATGELFF.

This chain joins TRBV9 and TRBJ2-1, with TRBD2 identical over 13 bases. The trim removed 4 bases at V and 9 bases at J, leaving 7 bases unmatched. This CDR3 has 15 residues. CDR1 is SGDLS, CDR2 YYNGEE, per germline. The CDR3 bases are TGTGCCAGCAGCAAAAGGACTAGCGGGAGTTCTGAGCAGTTCTTC. Its translation is CASSKRTSGSSEQFF.

The chain uses TRBV7-6 and TRBJ2-3, with 10 bases matching TRBD2. V trimming: 1 base; J trimming: 3 bases; junction bases outside the gene matches: 7. Per germline, CDR1 SGHVS and CDR2 FNYEAQ. The CDR3 has 17 residues. The CDR3 is CASSLEASGRLTDTQYF. The CDR3 DNA reads as TGTGCCAGCAGCTTAGAGGCTAGCGGGAGACTGACAGATACGCAGTATTTT.

The gene calls are TRBV10-3 and TRBJ2-3, with 13 bases that match TRBD2. The germline CDR1 and CDR2 sequences are ENHRY and SYGVKD. This CDR3 contains 17 residues. With 5 bases clipped from V and 3 bases from J, the junction kept 8 bases outside the gene matches. CDR3 nucleotide sequence: TGTGCCATCAGTCGAGGACTAGCGGGAGTTCGTACAGATACGCAGTATTTT. Encoded protein: CAISRGLAGVRTDTQYF.

The chain carries TRBV28 and TRBJ1-2; 8 bases are a match to TRBD1. CDR1 MDHEN and CDR2 SYDVKM come from the germline V gene. This CDR3 is 14 amino acids long. The V gene end was trimmed by 4 bases and the J gene end by 7 bases; junction bases not matched to a gene: 8. The CDR3 region has the DNA TGTGCCAGCAGTTCTTCAGGGGGCGCGGGTGGCTACACCTTC. Amino acids: CASSSSGGAGGYTF.

The chain is built from TRBV28 and TRBJ2-1; possible D gene TRBD1, 8 bases. The CDR3 is 13 amino acids. Germline values: CDR1 MDHEN, CDR2 SYDVKM. Trimming stripped 7 bases from V and 7 bases from J, with 14 bases between. As DNA, the CDR3 is TGTGCCAGCAATCACAGGGGGGGAAATGAGCAGTTCTTC. Encoded protein: CASNHRGGNEQFF.

J is TRBJ1-1 and V is TRBV18; no definite D call. Germline V gene data show CDR1 as KGHSH and CDR2 as LQKENI. This CDR3 has 18 amino acids. The V gene lost 0 bases and the J gene lost 0 bases, with 17 bases spanning the gap. The CDR3: CASSPPFGVQLMNTEAFF. The CDR3, as DNA: TGTGCCAGCTCACCACCGTTCGGGGTCCAATTGATGAACACTGAAGCTTTCTTT.

This sequence joins TRBV7-9 and TRBJ2-3; perhaps TRBD1 as D (5 bases). The V and J ends lost 5 bases and 5 bases respectively, with 5 bases between them. The CDR3 has 11 residues. The V gene's germline CDR1 is SEHNR and CDR2 FQNEAQ (reference sequence). The DNA for the CDR3 is TGTGCCAGCAGCCAGGGAGATACGCAGTATTTT. The encoded protein is CASSQGDTQYF.

The chain is built from TRBV11-3 and TRBJ2-7; D call uncertain. The CDR3 is 13 residues long. Deletions cut 7 bases from V and 4 bases from J, with 14 bases between. The germline CDR1 and CDR2 sequences are SGHNT and YENEEA. The CDR3, as DNA: TGTGCCAGCACCCCACGCCCGGATTACGAGCAGTACTTC. Translating gives CASTPRPDYEQYF.

This clone occurred once. The chain couples TRBV29-1 to TRBJ2-7; a possible D gene is TRBD2 (6 bases). V was clipped by 0 bases and J by 7 bases, with 22 bases between them. Germline V lookup: CDR1 SQVTM, CDR2 ANQGSEA. The CDR3 contains 16 residues. CDR3 in DNA: TGCAGCGTTGAAGATCCTTTTGCCAGGGCCGGAGGGGAGCAGTACTTC. Its protein product is CSVEDPFARAGGEQYF.

This rearrangement joins TRBV10-3 to TRBJ1-5; D may be TRBD1 (6 bases). The V and J ends lost 6 bases and 7 bases respectively, with 13 bases between them. Per germline, CDR1 ENHRY and CDR2 SYGVKD. The CDR3 is made up of 13 amino acids. The CDR3 sequence: CAIRDSSGQPQHF. For the CDR3, the DNA is TGTGCCATCAGGGACAGTTCTGGACAGCCCCAGCATTTT.

This chain links TRBV5-1 with TRBJ2-7, with D unresolved. V was clipped by 3 bases and J by 2 bases, with 6 bases between them. Germline lookup yields CDR1 SGHRS and CDR2 YFSETQ. The CDR3 has 12 residues. Here the CDR3 DNA reads TGCGCCAGCAGCTCCACAGCCTACGAGCAGTACTTC. Protein: CASSSTAYEQYF.

V gene TRBV2 combines with J gene TRBJ2-7; tentatively, D is TRBD1 (6 bases). CDR3 length equals 15 residues. The germline V gene has CDR1 SNHLY and CDR2 FYNNEI. V dropped 8 bases and J dropped 0 bases, with 17 bases sitting between them. CDR3 sequence reads: CASGVWTVDSYEQYF. As DNA, the CDR3 is TGTGCCAGCGGGGTCTGGACAGTGGACTCCTACGAGCAGTACTTC.

The chain combines TRBV5-1 with TRBJ1-4, with D maybe TRBD1 (5 bases). Germline values: CDR1 SGHRS, CDR2 YFSETQ. This CDR3 has 16 amino acids. V lost 1 base to trimming and J lost 0 bases, with 10 bases between them. This CDR3 is CASSLRGPTTNEKLFF. CDR3 nucleotides: TGCGCCAGCAGCTTGAGGGGCCCGACAACTAATGAAAAACTGTTTTTT.